Listed below are T cell receptor beta chains from one sample, sequenced in a study of metastatic and nonmetastatic thyroid tumors. TCRdb re-clonotyped the PCR reads via MiXCR. The sample has some 93,000 clones, roughly 12% seen once. The sequenced material came from blood. The receptors here all came from a female donor with papillary thyroid cancer or a benign thyroid nodule (not recorded which). Some clones in this sample may be carry-over from other donors' samples. The CDR3 runs from the conserved cysteine through the conserved F or W. A D gene is named only where the DNA matches it firmly.

TRBV15	TRBD1	CATSSYRGTNEKLFF
TRBV29-1	-	CSVVLGGGQPQHF
TRBV27	TRBD1	CASSSTDRIVEQYF
TRBV3-1	TRBD1	CASSRGQGASGANVLTF
TRBV30	TRBD1	CAWRARKGAAYGYTF
TRBV19	-	CASSPLTRGSDYEQYF
TRBV19	TRBD2	CASSIDETGLAGYNEQFF
TRBV18	-	CASSPNRATNYGYTF
TRBV29-1	-	CSVSEAFF
TRBV6-4	TRBD2	CASSDGSGADTQYF
TRBV5-1	-	CASSLGGTGELFF
TRBV28	-	CASSPAWTVSLYSNQPQHF
TRBV20-1	TRBD2	CSARDPPPGLAGLGELFF
TRBV5-6	-	CASRGGTNTEAFF
TRBV28	TRBD2	CASSPMTSGRADGNTQYF
TRBV27	TRBD1	CASKPTGTLYEQYF
TRBV28	TRBD2	CASRYAGTNPYNEQFF
TRBV5-6	TRBD1	CASSPGQDNQPQHF
TRBV20-1	-	CGDVPEMNTEAFF
TRBV7-2	-	CASSSEIGNTIYF
TRBV28	-	CASSSHVCYTF
TRBV30	-	CAWGRDTQRFNEQFF
TRBV28	-	CASSLQPSSYNEQFF
TRBV5-5	-	CASSFGFAENYEQYF
TRBV20-1	TRBD2	CSAASGGSSYNEQFF
TRBV6-1	-	CASSTRGLAFGETQYF
TRBV2	-	CASSSDRGLSYNEQFF
TRBV5-1	-	CASSWDLETQYF
TRBV7-1	TRBD2	CASSSPFGRSSGTVSTQYF
TRBV6-1	-	CASSEVRGKGYTF
TRBV6-1	TRBD2	CANSKPPGTSIRNEQFF
TRBV12-3/TRBV12-4	-	CASSLGLRNEQFF
TRBV6-2/TRBV6-3	TRBD1	CASSTRDRGPKDYGYTF
TRBV6-5	TRBD1	CASSYQTPGGLAKNIQYF
TRBV14	-	CASSPRGESNGGELFF
TRBV20-1	-	CSASGGTGQDVEFF
TRBV12-3/TRBV12-4	-	CASSPSAQETQYF
TRBV20-1	TRBD2	CSANSGRADEQYF
TRBV5-1	TRBD1	CASSLGGGAHGYTF
TRBV28	-	CASSLWAGSTQETQYF
TRBV20-1	-	CSARLAVREPYEQYF